This entry features one TCR beta chain sequence. This clone's antigen is unknown. Within one base of it there is no much larger clone, and no base qualities were kept. The data are from a study of blood T cell repertoires in COVID-19 (dated by TCRdb to 2018 to 2020). In the study overall: The collaborator samples originated in the United States, Italy and Spain and spanned the acute and convalescent phases of COVID-19. HLA class I and class II types, where available, came from metadata supplied by the sample provider rather than from assay-based typing. Samples were obtained from the ongoing ImmuneRACE study (first 160 participants) and from approximately 1,200 subjects provided by 6 global collaborators. Subjects who had been exposed to COVID-19, were actively infected with it, or had recovered from it provided the deeply sampled blood TCRbeta repertoires that made up the dataset. A de-identified subject ID, COVID-19 status, age in years and sex were almost always included in the sample metadata. The prospective study material was composed of cDNA or gDNA derived from T cells, B-cell-depleted T cells, or PBMCs. The repertoires were made available in a free public database intended to serve as a resource for research on the immune response to SARS-CoV-2.

TCRbeta CDR3 regions were amplified from genomic DNA using the immunoSEQ Assay, a bias-controlled multiplex PCR. The original pipeline was this. Within the assay, amplification of reference gene primers was used to estimate how many nucleated cells each sample contained. To quantify the absolute abundance of each unique TCRbeta CDR3 rearrangement, sequence reads were collapsed and filtered. Productive Simpson clonality was computed per sample as the square root of Simpson's diversity index over productive rearrangements. TCRdb limited this immuneACCESS table to in-frame rearrangements with V and J called. A share of clones is missing; checked studies link under half to unresolved V genes, and the rest is unexplained. The DNA was the basis for D and trimming; V, J and clone size are from that table. In all, the sample holds 55,000 to 75,000 clones, and less than 75% of those were seen once. Of the sample, 22% falls within the top ten clones.

Each collaborating institution followed its own protocols to collect whole blood in K2EDTA tubes. For TCRbeta analysis, collaborator samples were shipped as frozen whole blood, as isolated PBMCs, or as DNA extracted from either sample type. Study-wide findings and limitations: How much clinical and demographic metadata was included differed by source and by participant, and the metadata was provided uncurated.

Based on the germline V gene (reference sequence), the CDR1 and CDR2 sequences are SEHNR and FQNEAQ. Reading from cysteine to phenylalanine, the CDR3 counts 19 amino acids. Only the CDR3 DNA stays, 57 bases, in frame from base 1. V is cut back by 4 bases and J by 0 bases, with 11 bases in the junction unmatched. The V and J segments used are TRBV7-9 and TRBJ2-1; 11 bases in the middle match TRBD2. This TCR was sampled from a man in his sixties with acute or convalescent COVID-19. The sequencing sample was made of peripheral blood. The bases read TGTGCCAGCAGCTCCCGAGGGCTAGCGGGAGGTAGCTCCTACAATGAGCAGTTCTTC. It codes for CASSSRGLAGGSSYNEQFF.